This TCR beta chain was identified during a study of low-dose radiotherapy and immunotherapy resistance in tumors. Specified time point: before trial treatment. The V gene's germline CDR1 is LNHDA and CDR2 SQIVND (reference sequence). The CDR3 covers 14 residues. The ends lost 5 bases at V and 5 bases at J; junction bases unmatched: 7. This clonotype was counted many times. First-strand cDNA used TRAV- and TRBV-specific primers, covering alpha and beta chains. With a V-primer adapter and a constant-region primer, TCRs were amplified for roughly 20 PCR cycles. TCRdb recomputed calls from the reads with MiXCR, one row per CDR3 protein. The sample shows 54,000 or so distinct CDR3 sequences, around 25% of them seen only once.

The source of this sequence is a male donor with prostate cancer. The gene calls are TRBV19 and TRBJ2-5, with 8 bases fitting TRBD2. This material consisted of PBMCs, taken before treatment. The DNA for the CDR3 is TGTGCCAGTAGTGTAACGGGGGGGCAGGAGACCCAGTACTTC. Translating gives CASSVTGGQETQYF.